The clone carrying this TCR beta chain is a singleton in its sample. Different DNA sequences within this sample yield the same CDR3. This record comes from a study of blood T cell repertoires in COVID-19. About the study: Samples came from the United States, Italy and Spain, spanning acute and convalescent COVID-19. The analysed material was cDNA or gDNA that came from T cells, B-cell-depleted T cells, or PBMCs.

Produced via immunoSEQ multiplex PCR; TCRdb's table is partial and in-frame only. This sample has 300,000 to 400,000 clones, with 65% to 90% found just once. V was shortened by 2 bases and J by 3 bases, with 7 bases between the two germline ends. CDR3 length equals 13 residues. CDR1 and CDR2 (germline): MNHEY, SVGAGI. Sequenced input: peripheral blood. The chain is built from TRBV6-5 and TRBJ1-2, with D tentatively TRBD1 (5 bases). The receptor was isolated from a human donor in a cohort sampled during active COVID-19. The CDR3 DNA reads as TGTGCCAGCAGTTACGGGGGGGACTATGGCTACACCTTC. Its translation: CASSYGGDYGYTF.